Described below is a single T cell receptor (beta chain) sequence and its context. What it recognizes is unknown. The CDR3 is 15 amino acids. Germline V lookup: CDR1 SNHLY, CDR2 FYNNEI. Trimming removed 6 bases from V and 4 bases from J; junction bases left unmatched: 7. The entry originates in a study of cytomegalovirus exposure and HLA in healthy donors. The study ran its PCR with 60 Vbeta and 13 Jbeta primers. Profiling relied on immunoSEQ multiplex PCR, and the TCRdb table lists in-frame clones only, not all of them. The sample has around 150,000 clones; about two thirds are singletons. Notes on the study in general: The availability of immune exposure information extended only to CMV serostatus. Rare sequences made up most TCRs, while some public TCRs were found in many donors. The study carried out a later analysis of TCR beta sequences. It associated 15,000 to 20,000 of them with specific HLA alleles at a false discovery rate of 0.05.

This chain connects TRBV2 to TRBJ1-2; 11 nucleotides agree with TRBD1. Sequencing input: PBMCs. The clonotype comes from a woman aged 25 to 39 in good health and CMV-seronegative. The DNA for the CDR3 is TGTGCCAGCAGCCGCGGACAGGGGGCAAGCTATGGCTACACCTTC. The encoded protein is CASSRGQGASYGYTF.